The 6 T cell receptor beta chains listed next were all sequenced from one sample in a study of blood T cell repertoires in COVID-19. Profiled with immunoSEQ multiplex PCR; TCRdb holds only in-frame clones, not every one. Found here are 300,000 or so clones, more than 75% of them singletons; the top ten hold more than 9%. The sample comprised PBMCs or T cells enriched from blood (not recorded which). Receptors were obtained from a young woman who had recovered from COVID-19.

CDR3 residues: CASGLEYSGPSTDTQYF. CDR3 bases: TGTGCTAGTGGTTTGGAATATAGCGGTCCTAGCACAGATACGCAGTATTTT. The V and J genes are TRBV12-5 and TRBJ2-3, with a tentative D call TRBD2 (6 bases). Germline CDR1 is LGHNT and CDR2 is FRNRAP. V was pared by 1 base and J by 0 bases, with 14 bases between. This CDR3 spans 17 amino acids.

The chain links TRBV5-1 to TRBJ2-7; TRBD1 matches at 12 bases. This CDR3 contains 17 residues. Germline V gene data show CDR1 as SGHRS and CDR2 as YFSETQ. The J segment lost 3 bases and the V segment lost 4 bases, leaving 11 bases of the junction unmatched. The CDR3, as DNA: TGCGCCAGCAGCCTGCGGGACAGGGGGCAAGTGATCTACGAGCAGTACTTC. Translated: CASSLRDRGQVIYEQYF. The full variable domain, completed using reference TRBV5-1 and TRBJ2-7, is KAGVTQTPRYLIKTRGQQVTLSCSPISGHRSVSWYQQTPGQGLQFLFEYFSETQRNKGNFPGRFSGRQFSNSRSEMNVSTLELGDSALYLCASSLRDRGQVIYEQYFGPGTRLTVT.

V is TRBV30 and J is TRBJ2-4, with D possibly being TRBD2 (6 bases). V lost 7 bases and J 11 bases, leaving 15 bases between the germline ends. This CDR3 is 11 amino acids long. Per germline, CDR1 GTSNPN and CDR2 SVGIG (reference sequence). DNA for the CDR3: TGTGCCTCGTGGACCGGGGGATTTCAGTACTTC. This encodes CASWTGGFQYF.

This chain's CDR3 is CASSQELSSYNEQFF. CDR3 in DNA: TGTGCCAGCAGCCAAGAACTGAGCTCCTACAATGAGCAGTTCTTC. V usage is TRBV14 and J usage is TRBJ2-1; D ambiguous. V was clipped by 0 bases and J by 0 bases, with 6 bases between them. CDR3 length equals 15 residues. Germline CDR1 is SGHDN and CDR2 is FVKESK.

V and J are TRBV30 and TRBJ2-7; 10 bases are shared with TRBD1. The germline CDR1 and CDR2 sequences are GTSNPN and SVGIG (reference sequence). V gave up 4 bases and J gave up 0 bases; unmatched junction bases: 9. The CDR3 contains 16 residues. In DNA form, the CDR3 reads TGTGCCTGGAATTATCGGGACAGGGGATTCTCCTACGAGCAGTACTTC. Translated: CAWNYRDRGFSYEQYF.

The CDR3 region is CATSRDDAGVGEQYF. CDR3 bases: TGTGCCACCAGCAGAGATGACGCGGGAGTCGGGGAGCAGTACTTC. V is TRBV15 and J is TRBJ2-7; 7 bases fit TRBD2. Germline V gene lookup returns CDR1 LNHNV and CDR2 YYDKDF (reference sequence). J lost 7 bases, V lost 0 bases, and 9 bases had no gene match. The CDR3 loop spans 15 amino acids.